This T cell receptor (beta chain) was sequenced for a study of cytomegalovirus exposure and HLA in healthy donors. Study conclusions and caveats: Within the 120 or so validation repertoires, first-cohort TCR clusters tended to co-occur, according to a later analysis. The study flagged about 150 TCR beta chains as cytomegalovirus-associated.

With respect to this clone: What it recognizes is unknown.

Generated by immunoSEQ multiplex PCR, the TCRdb table keeps only in-frame clones and is missing some. The repertoire holds about 360,000 clones, with roughly 90% as singletons. This receptor was obtained from a woman aged 18 to 35 in good health and CMV-seronegative. Material for sequencing was PBMCs.

In DNA, the CDR3 is TGTGCCAGCAGCATCAGGACAGGGGCTACGAGCTACACCTTC. Translating gives CASSIRTGATSYTF. The rearrangement links TRBV6-5 to TRBJ1-2; 9 nucleotides agree with TRBD1. The CDR3 covers 14 residues. The J segment lost 9 bases and the V segment lost 6 bases, leaving 11 bases of the junction unmatched. Looked up from germline, CDR1 is MNHEY and CDR2 is SVGAGI.